A few counts support the clone carrying this TCR beta chain. Single cDNA molecules in the library carried unique molecular identifiers attached during preparation. Methods used by the authors: TCRs per sample had a median of around 100,000 and ranged from about 20,000 to 700,000. Each CDR3 protein is one row after TCRdb ran MiXCR on the RACE reads. TCRdb, not the original authors, processed these V and J calls. The sample consists of about 380,000 distinct CDR3 sequences, roughly 5.3% of them appearing once. The sample comes from a study of human T cells and chemical hapten exposure. The CDR3 contains 16 residues. From germline, CDR1 is MGHDK and CDR2 SYGVNS. Trimming stripped 1 base from V and 1 base from J, with 13 bases between. Noted time point: pre-sensitization, week 0. Treatment reported: therapeutic diphenylcyclopropenone sensitization with weekly scalp DPC. It was from unfractionated whole blood that total RNA was extracted.

Sample: whole blood, taken in connection with sensitization to the hapten diphenylcyclopropenone (DPC). This rearrangement joins TRBV25-1 to TRBJ2-5, with D perhaps TRBD1 or TRBD2 (5 bases each). This clonotype was obtained from a woman in her fifties or sixties with alopecia areata. Some clones in this sample may be carry-over from other donors' samples. For the CDR3, the DNA is TGTGCCAGCAGTGAATCCCGCAGGGACCTCCAAGAGACCCAGTACTTC. It translates to CASSESRRDLQETQYF.